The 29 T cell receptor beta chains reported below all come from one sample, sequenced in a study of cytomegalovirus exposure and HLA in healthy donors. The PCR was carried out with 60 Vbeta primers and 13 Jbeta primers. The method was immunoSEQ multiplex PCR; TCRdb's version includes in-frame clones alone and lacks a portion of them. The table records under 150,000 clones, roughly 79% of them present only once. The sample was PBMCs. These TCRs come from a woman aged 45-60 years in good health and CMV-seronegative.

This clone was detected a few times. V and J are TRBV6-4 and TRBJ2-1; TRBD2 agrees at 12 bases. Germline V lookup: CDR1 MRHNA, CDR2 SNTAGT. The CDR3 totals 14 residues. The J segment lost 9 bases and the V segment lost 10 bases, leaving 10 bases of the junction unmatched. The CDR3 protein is CATRLAGVAGEQFF. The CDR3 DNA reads TGTGCCACCAGACTAGCGGGAGTCGCGGGTGAGCAGTTCTTC.

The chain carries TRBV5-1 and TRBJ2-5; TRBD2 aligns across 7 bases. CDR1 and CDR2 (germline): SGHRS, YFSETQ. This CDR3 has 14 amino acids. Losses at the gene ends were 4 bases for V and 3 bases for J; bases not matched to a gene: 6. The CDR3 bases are TGCGCCAGCAGCCTACAAAGCGGGGAAGAGACCCAGTACTTC. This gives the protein CASSLQSGEETQYF.

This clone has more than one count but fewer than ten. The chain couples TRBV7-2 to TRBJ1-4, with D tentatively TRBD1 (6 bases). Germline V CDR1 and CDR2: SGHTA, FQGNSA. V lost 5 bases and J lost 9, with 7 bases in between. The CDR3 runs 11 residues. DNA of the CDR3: TGTGCCAGCAGCGACAGGAAAAAACTGTTTTTT. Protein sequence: CASSDRKKLFF. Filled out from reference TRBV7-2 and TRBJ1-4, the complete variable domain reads GAGVSQSPSNKVTEKGKDVELRCDPISGHTALYWYRQSLGQGLEFLIYFQGNSAPDKSGLPSDRFSAERTGGSVSTLTIQRTQQEDSAVYLCASSDRKKLFFGSGTQLSVL.

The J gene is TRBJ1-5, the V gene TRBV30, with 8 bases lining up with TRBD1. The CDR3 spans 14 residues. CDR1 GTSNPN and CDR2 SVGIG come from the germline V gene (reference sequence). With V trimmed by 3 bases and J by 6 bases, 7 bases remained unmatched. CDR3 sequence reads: CAWRAGQGGQPQHF. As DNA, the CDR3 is TGTGCCTGGAGGGCTGGACAGGGAGGTCAGCCCCAGCATTTT. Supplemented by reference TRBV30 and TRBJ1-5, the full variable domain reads SQTIHQWPATLVQPVGSPLSLECTVEGTSNPNLYWYRQAAGRGLQLLFYSVGIGQISSEVPQNLSASRPQDRQFILSSKKLLLSDSGFYLCAWRAGQGGQPQHFGDGTRLSIL.

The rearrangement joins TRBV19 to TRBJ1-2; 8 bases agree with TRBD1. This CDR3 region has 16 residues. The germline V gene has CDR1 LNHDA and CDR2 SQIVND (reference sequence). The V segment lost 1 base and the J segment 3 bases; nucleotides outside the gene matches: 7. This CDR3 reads CASSIAAQGGYYGYTF. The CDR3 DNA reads TGTGCCAGTAGTATAGCTGCACAGGGGGGCTACTATGGCTACACCTTC.

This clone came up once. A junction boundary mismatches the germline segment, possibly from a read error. The CDR3 sequence: CASRTSRGYPF. The DNA for the CDR3 is TGTGCCAGCAGGACCTCGAGAGGCTACCCCTTC. The chain recombines TRBV9 with TRBJ1-2; D call uncertain. Germline CDR1 reads SGDLS; CDR2 reads YYNGEE. The CDR3 has 11 amino acids.

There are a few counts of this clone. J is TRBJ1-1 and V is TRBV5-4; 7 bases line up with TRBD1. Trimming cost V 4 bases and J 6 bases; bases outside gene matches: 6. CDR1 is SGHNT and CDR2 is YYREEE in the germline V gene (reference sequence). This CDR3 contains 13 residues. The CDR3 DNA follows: TGTGCCAGCAGCAGAACAGGGGCAGCTGAAGCTTTCTTT. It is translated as CASSRTGAAEAFF.

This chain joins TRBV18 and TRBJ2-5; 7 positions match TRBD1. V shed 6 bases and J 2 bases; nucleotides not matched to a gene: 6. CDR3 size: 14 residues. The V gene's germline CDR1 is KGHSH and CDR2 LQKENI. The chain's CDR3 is CASSFKGAQETQYF. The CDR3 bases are TGTGCCAGCTCCTTCAAGGGGGCTCAAGAGACCCAGTACTTC.

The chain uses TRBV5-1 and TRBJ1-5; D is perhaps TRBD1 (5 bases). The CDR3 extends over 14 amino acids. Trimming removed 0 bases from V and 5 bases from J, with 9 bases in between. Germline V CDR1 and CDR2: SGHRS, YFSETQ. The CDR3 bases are TGCGCCAGCAGCTTGGCGCAGGGCGATCAGCCCCAGCATTTT. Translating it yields CASSLAQGDQPQHF.

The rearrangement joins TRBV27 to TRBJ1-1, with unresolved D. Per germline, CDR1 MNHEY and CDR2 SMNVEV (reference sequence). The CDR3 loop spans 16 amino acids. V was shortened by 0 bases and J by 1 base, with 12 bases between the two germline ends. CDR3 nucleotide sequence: TGTGCCAGCAGTTTATCGGGCCTGGGTCAGAACACTGAAGCTTTCTTT. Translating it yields CASSLSGLGQNTEAFF.

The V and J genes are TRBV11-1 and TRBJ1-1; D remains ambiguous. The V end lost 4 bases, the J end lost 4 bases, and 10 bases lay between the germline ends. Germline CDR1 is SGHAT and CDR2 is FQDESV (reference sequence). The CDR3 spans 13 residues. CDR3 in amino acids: CASSSRTGTEAFF. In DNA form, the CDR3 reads TGTGCCAGCAGCTCTAGGACTGGCACTGAAGCTTTCTTT.

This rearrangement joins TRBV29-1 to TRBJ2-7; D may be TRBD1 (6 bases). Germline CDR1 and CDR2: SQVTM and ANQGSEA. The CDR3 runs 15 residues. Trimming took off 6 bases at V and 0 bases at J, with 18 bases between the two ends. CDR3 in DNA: TGCAGCGTATCCGATCGGACAGTACCCTCCTACGAGCAGTACTTC. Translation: CSVSDRTVPSYEQYF.

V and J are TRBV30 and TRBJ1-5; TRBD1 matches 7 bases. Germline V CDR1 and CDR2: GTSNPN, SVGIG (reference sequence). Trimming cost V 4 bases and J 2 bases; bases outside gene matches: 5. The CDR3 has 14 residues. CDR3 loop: CAWTRDSGNQPQHF. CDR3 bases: TGTGCCTGGACAAGGGACAGCGGCAATCAGCCCCAGCATTTT.

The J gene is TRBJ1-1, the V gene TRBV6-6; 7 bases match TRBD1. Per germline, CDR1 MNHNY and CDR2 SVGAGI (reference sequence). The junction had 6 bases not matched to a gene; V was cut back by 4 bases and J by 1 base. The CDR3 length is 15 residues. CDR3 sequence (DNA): TGTGCCAGCAGTTCTGACAGGGTGGAGAACACTGAAGCTTTCTTT. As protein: CASSSDRVENTEAFF.

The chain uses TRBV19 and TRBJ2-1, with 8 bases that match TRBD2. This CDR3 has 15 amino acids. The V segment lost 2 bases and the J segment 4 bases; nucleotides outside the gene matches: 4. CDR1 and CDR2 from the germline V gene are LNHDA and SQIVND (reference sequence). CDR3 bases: TGTGCCAGTAGTATAACTACTAGCGGATACAATGAGCAGTTCTTC. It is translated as CASSITTSGYNEQFF.

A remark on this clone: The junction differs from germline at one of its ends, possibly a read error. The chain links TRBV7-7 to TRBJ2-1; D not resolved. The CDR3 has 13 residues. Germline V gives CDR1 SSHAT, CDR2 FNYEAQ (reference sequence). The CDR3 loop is CASSFTPSNEQFF. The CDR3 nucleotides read TGTGCTAGCAGCTTTACCCCCAGCAATGAGCAGTTCTTC.

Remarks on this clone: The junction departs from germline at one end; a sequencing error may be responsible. The CDR3 nucleotides read TGTGCCAGCAGCACCTACGGGACTAGCGGGAGCAAAGATACGCAGTATTTT. As protein: CASSTYGTSGSKDTQYF. The chain links TRBV7-9 to TRBJ2-3; 14 bases line up with TRBD2. Germline values: CDR1 SEHNR, CDR2 FQNEAQ (reference sequence). The CDR3 runs to 17 residues.

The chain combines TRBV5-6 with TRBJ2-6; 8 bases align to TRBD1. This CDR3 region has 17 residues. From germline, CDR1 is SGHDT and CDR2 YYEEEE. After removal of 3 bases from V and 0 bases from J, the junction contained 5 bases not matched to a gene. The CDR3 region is CASSSGQVNSGANVLTF. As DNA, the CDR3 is TGTGCCAGCAGCTCGGGACAGGTCAACTCTGGGGCCAACGTCCTGACTTTC. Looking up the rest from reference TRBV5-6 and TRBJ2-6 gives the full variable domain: DAGVTQSPTHLIKTRGQQVTLRCSPKSGHDTVSWYQQALGQGPQFIFQYYEEEERQRGNFPDRFSGHQFPNYSSELNVNALLLGDSALYLCASSSGQVNSGANVLTFGAGSRLTVL.

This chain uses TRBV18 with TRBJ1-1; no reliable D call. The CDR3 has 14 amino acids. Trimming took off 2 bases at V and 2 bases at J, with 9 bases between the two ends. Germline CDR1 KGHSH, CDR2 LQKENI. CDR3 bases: TGTGCCAGCTCACCAACCTCAGGAAACACTGAAGCTTTCTTT. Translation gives CASSPTSGNTEAFF.

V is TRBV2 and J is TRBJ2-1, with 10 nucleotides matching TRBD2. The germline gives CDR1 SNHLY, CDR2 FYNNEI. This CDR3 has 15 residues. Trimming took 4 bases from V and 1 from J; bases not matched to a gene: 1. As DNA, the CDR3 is TGTGCCAGCAGTGGGACTAGCGGATCCTACAATGAGCAGTTCTTC. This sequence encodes CASSGTSGSYNEQFF.

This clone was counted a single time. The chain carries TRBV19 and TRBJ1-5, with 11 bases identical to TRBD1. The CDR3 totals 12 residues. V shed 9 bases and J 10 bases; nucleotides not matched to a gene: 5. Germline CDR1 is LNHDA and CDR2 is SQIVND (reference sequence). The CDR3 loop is CASWDRGYPQHF. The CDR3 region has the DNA TGTGCCAGCTGGGACAGGGGGTATCCCCAGCATTTT.

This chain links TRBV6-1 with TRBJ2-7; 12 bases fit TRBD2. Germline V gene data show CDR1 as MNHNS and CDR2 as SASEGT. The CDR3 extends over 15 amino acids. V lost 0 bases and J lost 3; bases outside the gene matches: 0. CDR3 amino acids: CASSEAGLAGYEQYF. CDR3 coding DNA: TGTGCCAGCAGTGAAGCGGGACTAGCGGGCTACGAGCAGTACTTC.

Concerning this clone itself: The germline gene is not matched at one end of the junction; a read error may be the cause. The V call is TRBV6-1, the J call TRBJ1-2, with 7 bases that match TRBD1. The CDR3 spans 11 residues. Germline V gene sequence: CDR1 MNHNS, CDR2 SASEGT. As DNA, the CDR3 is TGTGCCAGCAGGGTAGGAGGGGGCTACCCCTTC. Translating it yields CASRVGGGYPF.

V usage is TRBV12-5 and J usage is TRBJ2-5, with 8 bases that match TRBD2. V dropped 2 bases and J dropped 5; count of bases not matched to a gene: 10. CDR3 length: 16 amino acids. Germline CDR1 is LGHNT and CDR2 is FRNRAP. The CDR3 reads CASGLLSGGGRETQYF. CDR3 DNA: TGTGCTAGTGGTTTGTTATCGGGAGGGGGTCGGGAGACCCAGTACTTC.

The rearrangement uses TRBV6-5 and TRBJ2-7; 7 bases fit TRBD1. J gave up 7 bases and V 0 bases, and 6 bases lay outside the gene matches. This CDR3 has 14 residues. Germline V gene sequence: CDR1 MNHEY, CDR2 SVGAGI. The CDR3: CASSYSRGPGEQYF. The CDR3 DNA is TGTGCCAGCAGTTACTCGAGGGGGCCCGGAGAGCAGTACTTC.

The CDR3 reads CASSPSSGFGNTIYF. The CDR3 DNA reads as TGTGCCAGCAGTCCCTCTTCGGGGTTTGGAAACACCATATATTTT. The rearrangement joins TRBV27 to TRBJ1-3; unclear D gene. This CDR3 region has 15 residues. V was shortened by 5 bases and J by 3 bases, with 14 bases between the two germline ends. CDR1 and CDR2 (germline): MNHEY, SMNVEV (reference sequence).

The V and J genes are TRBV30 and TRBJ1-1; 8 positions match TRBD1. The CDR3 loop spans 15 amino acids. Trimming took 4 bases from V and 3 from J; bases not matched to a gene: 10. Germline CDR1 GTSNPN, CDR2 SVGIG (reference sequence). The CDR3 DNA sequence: TGTGCCTGGATGACAGGGGCCTACCCGGACACTGAAGCTTTCTTT. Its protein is CAWMTGAYPDTEAFF.

The CDR3 DNA follows: TGTGCCAGCAGCGTCGGGGGGGCCACTGAAGCTTTCTTT. It is translated as CASSVGGATEAFF. The V call is TRBV7-3, the J call TRBJ1-1; D is possibly TRBD1 (6 bases). The germline gives CDR1 SGHTA, CDR2 FQGTGA. This CDR3 region has 13 residues. V dropped 5 bases and J dropped 4 bases, with 11 bases sitting between them.

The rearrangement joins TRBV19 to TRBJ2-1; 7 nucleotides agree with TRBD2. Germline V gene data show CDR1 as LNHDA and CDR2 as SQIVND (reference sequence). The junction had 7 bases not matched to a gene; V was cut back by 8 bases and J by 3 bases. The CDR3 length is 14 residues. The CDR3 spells CASSMAGDYNEQFF. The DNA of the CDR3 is TGTGCCAGTTCTATGGCGGGGGACTACAATGAGCAGTTCTTC.